These T cell receptor beta chains were read from a single sample in a study of cytomegalovirus exposure and HLA in healthy donors. Method: immunoSEQ multiplex PCR; TCRdb's copy keeps in-frame clones and lacks some. The sample lists roughly 180,000 clones; more than 80% were seen once. The specimen was PBMCs. The receptors shown here come from a male donor in good health and CMV-seronegative. Each CDR3 is given with its conserved first and last residue. The D gene is left open where the match is weak. Only part of the rows carry a size: once, few, many, or a class if the clone is expanded.

d_gene: .; j_gene: TRBJ2-2; abundance: .; v_gene: TRBV6-5; CDR3nt: TGTGCCAGCAGTTACTCGAGCTGGGCGGAGCTGTTTTTT; CDR3aa: CASSYSSWAELFF
d_gene: TRBD1; j_gene: TRBJ1-1; abundance: few; v_gene: TRBV4-2; CDR3nt: TGTGCCAGCACCCGGGCGGGACAGGGGTTGTTCACTGAAGCTTTCTTT; CDR3aa: CASTRAGQGLFTEAFF
d_gene: TRBD2; j_gene: TRBJ2-3; abundance: .; v_gene: TRBV9; CDR3nt: TGTGCCAGCAGAGCCGGGACTAGCGGTTCAGATACGCAGTATTTT; CDR3aa: CASRAGTSGSDTQYF
d_gene: .; j_gene: TRBJ2-3; abundance: .; v_gene: TRBV28; CDR3nt: TGTGCCAGCAGTTCGCGAGGGTTCGCAGATACGCAGTATTTT; CDR3aa: CASSSRGFADTQYF
d_gene: TRBD1; j_gene: TRBJ1-2; abundance: .; v_gene: TRBV6-1; CDR3nt: TGTGCCAGCACTGGGGGACAGGGTGACTATGGCTACACCTTC; CDR3aa: CASTGGQGDYGYTF
d_gene: .; j_gene: TRBJ2-5; abundance: .; v_gene: TRBV30; CDR3nt: TGTGCCTGGAGCCTCTCGCGGGAGACCCAGTACTTC; CDR3aa: CAWSLSRETQYF
d_gene: TRBD1; j_gene: TRBJ2-2; abundance: .; v_gene: TRBV5-1; CDR3nt: TGCGCCAGCAGCTCGTCGGGACAGATCACCGGGGAGCTGTTTTTT; CDR3aa: CASSSSGQITGELFF
d_gene: .; j_gene: TRBJ1-1; abundance: .; v_gene: TRBV2; CDR3nt: TGTGCCAGCAGTGAGAGGGGGTACAACACTGAAGCTTTCTTT; CDR3aa: CASSERGYNTEAFF
d_gene: TRBD1; j_gene: TRBJ2-2; abundance: .; v_gene: TRBV7-9; CDR3nt: TGTGCCAGCAGCCCCCCCCAGGGGGCGGTCACCGGGGAGCTGTTTTTT; CDR3aa: CASSPPQGAVTGELFF
d_gene: TRBD1; j_gene: TRBJ2-2; abundance: .; v_gene: TRBV29-1; CDR3nt: TGCAGCGTGGACAGGGGGTCAACCGGGGAGCTGTTTTTT; CDR3aa: CSVDRGSTGELFF
d_gene: .; j_gene: TRBJ1-6; abundance: .; v_gene: TRBV27; CDR3nt: TGTGCCAGCAGTCCGATTGAGACAGGCCTCGTAATTCAACCCCTCCACTTT; CDR3aa: CASSPIETGLVIQPLHF
d_gene: TRBD1; j_gene: TRBJ1-2; abundance: .; v_gene: TRBV9; CDR3nt: TGTGCCAGCAGCGGACAGGGCTTTAACTATGGCTACACCTTC; CDR3aa: CASSGQGFNYGYTF
d_gene: TRBD1; j_gene: TRBJ1-1; abundance: .; v_gene: TRBV5-1; CDR3nt: TGCGCCAGCAGCCTCGACAGGGATGGCACTGAAGCTTTCTTT; CDR3aa: CASSLDRDGTEAFF
d_gene: TRBD1; j_gene: TRBJ2-6; abundance: .; v_gene: TRBV5-4; CDR3nt: TGTGCCAGCAGCTTACAGGGGGCTGGGGCCAACGTCCTGACTTTC; CDR3aa: CASSLQGAGANVLTF
d_gene: TRBD2; j_gene: TRBJ2-3; abundance: .; v_gene: TRBV9; CDR3nt: TGTGCCAGCAGCGTACCCTCCGGGACTAGCGGCACAGATACGCAGTATTTT; CDR3aa: CASSVPSGTSGTDTQYF
d_gene: TRBD1; j_gene: TRBJ2-2; abundance: .; v_gene: TRBV7-3; CDR3nt: TGTGCCAGCAGCTTAAGCCCCCCGGACAGGACCGGGGAGCTGTTTTTT; CDR3aa: CASSLSPPDRTGELFF
d_gene: TRBD2; j_gene: TRBJ2-3; abundance: once; v_gene: TRBV7-9; CDR3nt: TGTGCCAGCAGCTTCGGAGGGGAGGGCCCCGGAGATACGCAGTATTTT; CDR3aa: CASSFGGEGPGDTQYF
d_gene: .; j_gene: TRBJ2-1; abundance: once; v_gene: TRBV4-2; CDR3nt: TGTGCCAGCAGCCAGGGACAATACAATGAGCAGTTCTTC; CDR3aa: CASSQGQYNEQFF
d_gene: TRBD1; j_gene: TRBJ2-7; abundance: .; v_gene: TRBV6-1; CDR3nt: TGTGCCAGCAGTGTTATCCGGGACAGCTCCTACGAGCAGTACTTC; CDR3aa: CASSVIRDSSYEQYF